This is a list of T cell receptor beta chains from one sample in a study of T cell responses to AZD1222 COVID-19 vaccine. Sequencing used immunoSEQ multiplex PCR; TCRdb keeps in-frame clones, though not all of them. Of around 99,000 clones in the sample, about nine tenths were seen once. The sequencing used peripheral blood, collected 28 days after the second AZD1222 dose. Receptors originate from an adult who received the AZD1222 COVID-19 vaccine. CDR3s include the opening cysteine and the closing phenylalanine or tryptophan. D genes are given only for firm matches. Part of the rows lack a size; the others show once, few, many or a class for expanded clones.

D,J,size,V,CDR3,DNA
NA,TRBJ1-6,NA,TRBV7-6,CASSSGTASSYNSPLHF,TGTGCCAGCAGCTCAGGGACCGCCAGCTCCTATAATTCACCCCTCCACTTT
TRBD1,TRBJ2-3,few,TRBV18,CASSRGQGIGNTQYF,TGTGCCAGCTCGAGGGGACAGGGGATTGGGAATACGCAGTATTTT
TRBD1,TRBJ2-7,NA,TRBV18,CASSLGTVLYEQYF,TGTGCCAGCTCACTAGGGACAGTCTTGTACGAGCAGTACTTC
TRBD2,TRBJ2-5,NA,TRBV5-4,CASSLRLSAGGLETQYF,TGTGCCAGCAGCTTGCGGTTGTCAGCGGGAGGGCTGGAGACCCAGTACTTC
TRBD2,TRBJ2-1,NA,TRBV30,CAWSTGLAGGNEQFF,TGTGCCTGGAGTACCGGACTAGCGGGAGGCAATGAGCAGTTCTTC
NA,TRBJ2-3,NA,TRBV28,CASSSWGPGSADTQYF,TGTGCCAGCAGTTCCTGGGGGCCCGGGTCCGCAGATACGCAGTATTTT
NA,TRBJ1-1,NA,TRBV6-4,CASSPPSPTGHENTEAFF,TGTGCCAGCAGCCCCCCGTCGCCCACGGGGCACGAGAACACTGAAGCTTTCTTT
NA,TRBJ1-4,NA,TRBV6-1,CASSEQAAGGEKLFF,TGTGCCAGCAGTGAACAGGCCGCCGGAGGGGAAAAACTGTTTTTT
TRBD2,TRBJ2-1,NA,TRBV19,CASSAWTSYNEQFF,TGTGCCAGTAGTGCCTGGACTAGTTACAATGAGCAGTTCTTC
TRBD2,TRBJ2-1,NA,TRBV9,CASSSRWSGSVDEQFF,TGTGCCAGCAGCTCCCGGTGGAGCGGGAGTGTGGATGAGCAGTTCTTC
TRBD1,TRBJ1-5,NA,TRBV5-1,CASSNTAGTAKSNQPQHF,TGCGCCAGCAGTAATACTGCCGGGACAGCTAAAAGCAATCAGCCCCAGCATTTT
NA,TRBJ1-2,NA,TRBV28,CASSSGPSRAYTF,TGTGCCAGCAGTTCAGGACCAAGCAGGGCCTACACCTTC
NA,TRBJ2-1,NA,TRBV7-6,CASSPRGAYNEQFF,TGTGCCAGCAGCCCTAGGGGTGCCTACAATGAGCAGTTCTTC
NA,TRBJ1-3,NA,TRBV5-6,CASSLWTSSVTIYF,TGTGCCAGCAGTCTTTGGACTTCGAGTGTGACCATATATTTT
NA,TRBJ2-1,NA,TRBV2,CASSETPTGEQFF,TGTGCCAGCAGTGAGACTCCCACCGGTGAGCAGTTCTTC
NA,TRBJ2-3,few,TRBV21-1,CASSKGQGRDTQYF,TGTGCCAGCAGCAAGGGACAGGGGAGAGATACGCAGTATTTT
TRBD2,TRBJ2-3,once,TRBV7-8,CASSPLTSGLFADTQYF,TGTGCCAGCAGCCCCTTGACTAGCGGGCTATTCGCAGATACGCAGTATTTT
NA,TRBJ1-1,NA,TRBV19,CASSSLDRLNTEAFF,TGTGCCAGTAGTTCCCTCGACAGATTGAACACTGAAGCTTTCTTT
NA,TRBJ1-1,NA,TRBV13,CASSFGTSNTEAFF,TGTGCCAGCAGCTTCGGGACATCGAACACTGAAGCTTTCTTT
TRBD2,TRBJ2-5,NA,TRBV2,CASSASGRARGQETQYF,TGTGCCAGCAGTGCTAGCGGGAGGGCCCGAGGGCAAGAGACCCAGTACTTC
TRBD2,TRBJ2-1,NA,TRBV9,CASSVGGLAGVKRPSYNEQFF,TGTGCCAGCAGCGTAGGAGGACTAGCGGGCGTTAAGCGCCCCTCCTACAATGAGCAGTTCTTC
TRBD2,TRBJ2-5,NA,TRBV12-3/TRBV12-4,CASSWGGEETQYF,TGTGCCAGCAGTTGGGGGGGGGAAGAGACCCAGTACTTC
TRBD1,TRBJ2-1,NA,TRBV7-9,CASSSHRGKDNEQFF,TGTGCCAGCAGCTCCCACAGGGGAAAGGACAATGAGCAGTTCTTC